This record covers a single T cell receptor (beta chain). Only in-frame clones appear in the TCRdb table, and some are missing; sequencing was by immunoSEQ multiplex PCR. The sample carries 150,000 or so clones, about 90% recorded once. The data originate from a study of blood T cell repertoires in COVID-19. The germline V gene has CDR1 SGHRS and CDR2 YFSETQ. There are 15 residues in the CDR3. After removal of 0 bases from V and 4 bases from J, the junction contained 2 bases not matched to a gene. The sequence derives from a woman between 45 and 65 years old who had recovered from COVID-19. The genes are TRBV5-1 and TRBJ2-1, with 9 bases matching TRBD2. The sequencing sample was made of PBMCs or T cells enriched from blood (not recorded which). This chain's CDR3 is CASSLGAGGYNEQFF. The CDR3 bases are TGCGCCAGCAGCTTGGGAGCGGGAGGTTACAATGAGCAGTTCTTC.